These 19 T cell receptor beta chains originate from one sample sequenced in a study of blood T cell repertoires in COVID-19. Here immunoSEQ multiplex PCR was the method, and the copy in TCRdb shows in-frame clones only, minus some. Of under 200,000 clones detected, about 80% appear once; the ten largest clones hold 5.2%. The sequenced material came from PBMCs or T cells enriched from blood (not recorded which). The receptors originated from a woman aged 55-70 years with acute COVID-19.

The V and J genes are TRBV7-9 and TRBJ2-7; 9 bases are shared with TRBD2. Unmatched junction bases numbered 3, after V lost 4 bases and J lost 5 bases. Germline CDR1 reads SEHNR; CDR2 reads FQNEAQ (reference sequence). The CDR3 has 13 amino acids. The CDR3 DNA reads TGTGCCAGCAGCTCTAGCGGGGCGGACGAGCAGTACTTC. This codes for CASSSSGADEQYF.

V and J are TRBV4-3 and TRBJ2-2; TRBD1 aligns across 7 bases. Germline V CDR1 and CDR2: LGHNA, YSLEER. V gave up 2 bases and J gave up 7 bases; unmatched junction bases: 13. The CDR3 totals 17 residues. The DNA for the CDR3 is TGCGCCAGCAGCCAACTGACAGGGCCCGATCCAGGCGGGGAGCTGTTTTTT. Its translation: CASSQLTGPDPGGELFF.

This chain's CDR3 is CASSPEEGQLYSNQPQHF. Written as DNA, the CDR3 is TGTGCCAGCAGTCCAGAGGAAGGCCAACTATATAGCAATCAGCCCCAGCATTTT. The chain links TRBV28 to TRBJ1-5; D remains ambiguous. Germline V gene lookup returns CDR1 MDHEN and CDR2 SYDVKM. V dropped 5 bases and J dropped 0 bases, with 20 bases sitting between them. CDR3 length: 18 residues. Full variable domain (remainder filled in from reference TRBV28 and TRBJ1-5): DVKVTQSSRYLVKRTGEKVFLECVQDMDHENMFWYRQDPGLGLRLIYFSYDVKMKEKGDIPEGYSVSREKKERFSLILESASTNQTSMYLCASSPEEGQLYSNQPQHFGDGTRLSIL.

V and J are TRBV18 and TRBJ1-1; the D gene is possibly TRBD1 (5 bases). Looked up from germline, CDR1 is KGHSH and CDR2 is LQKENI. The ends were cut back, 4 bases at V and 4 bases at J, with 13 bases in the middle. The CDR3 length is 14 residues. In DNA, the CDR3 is TGTGCCAGCTCACTCCAGGGCGGCGGCACTGAAGCTTTCTTT. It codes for CASSLQGGGTEAFF.

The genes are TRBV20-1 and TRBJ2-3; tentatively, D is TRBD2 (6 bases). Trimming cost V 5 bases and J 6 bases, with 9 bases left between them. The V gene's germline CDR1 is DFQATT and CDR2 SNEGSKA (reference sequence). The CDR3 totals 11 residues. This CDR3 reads CSAPAGDTQYF. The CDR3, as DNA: TGCAGTGCTCCCGCGGGGGATACGCAGTATTTT.

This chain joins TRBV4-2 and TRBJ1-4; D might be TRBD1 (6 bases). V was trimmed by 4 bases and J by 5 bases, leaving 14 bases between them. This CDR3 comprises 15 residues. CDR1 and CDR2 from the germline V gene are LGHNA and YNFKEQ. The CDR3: CASSLTGNINEKLFF. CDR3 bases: TGTGCCAGCAGCCTAACAGGGAATATAAATGAAAAACTGTTTTTT.

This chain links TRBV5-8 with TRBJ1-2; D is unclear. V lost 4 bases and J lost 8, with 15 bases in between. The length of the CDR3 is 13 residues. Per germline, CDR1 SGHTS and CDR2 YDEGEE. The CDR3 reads CASSAVFPNGYTF. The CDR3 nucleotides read TGTGCCAGCAGCGCGGTCTTTCCGAACGGCTACACCTTC.

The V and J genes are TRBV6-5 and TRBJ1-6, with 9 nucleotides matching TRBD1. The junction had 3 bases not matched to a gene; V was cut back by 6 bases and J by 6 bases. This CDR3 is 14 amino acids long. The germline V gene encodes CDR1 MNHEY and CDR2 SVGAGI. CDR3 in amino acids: CASSRDRANSPLHF. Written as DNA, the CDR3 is TGTGCCAGCAGCCGGGACAGGGCTAATTCACCCCTCCACTTT.

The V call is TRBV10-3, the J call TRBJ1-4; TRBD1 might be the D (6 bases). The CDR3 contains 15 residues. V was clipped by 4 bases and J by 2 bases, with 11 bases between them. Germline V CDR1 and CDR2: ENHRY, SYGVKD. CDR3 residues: CAISGLQGTNEKLFF. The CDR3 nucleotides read TGTGCCATCAGTGGCCTACAGGGTACTAATGAAAAACTGTTTTTT.

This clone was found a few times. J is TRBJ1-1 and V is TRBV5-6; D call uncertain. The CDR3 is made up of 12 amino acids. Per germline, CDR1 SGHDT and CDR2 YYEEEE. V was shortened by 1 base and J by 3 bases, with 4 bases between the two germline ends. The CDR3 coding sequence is TGTGCCAGCAGCTTGTCAGACACTGAAGCTTTCTTT. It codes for CASSLSDTEAFF.

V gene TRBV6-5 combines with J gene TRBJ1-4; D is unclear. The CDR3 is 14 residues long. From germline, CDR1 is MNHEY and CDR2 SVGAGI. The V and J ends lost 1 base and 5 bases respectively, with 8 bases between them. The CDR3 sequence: CASSYLQENEKLFF. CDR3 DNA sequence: TGTGCCAGCAGTTACTTGCAGGAAAATGAAAAACTGTTTTTT.

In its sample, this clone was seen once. The CDR3 DNA sequence: TGTGCCAGCAGAGACATTGTCGATGGCTACACCTTC. Its translation is CASRDIVDGYTF. The chain links TRBV27 to TRBJ1-2; D not certain. Germline V gives CDR1 MNHEY, CDR2 SMNVEV (reference sequence). The V gene lost 6 bases and the J gene lost 6 bases, with 11 bases spanning the gap. CDR3 size: 12 residues.

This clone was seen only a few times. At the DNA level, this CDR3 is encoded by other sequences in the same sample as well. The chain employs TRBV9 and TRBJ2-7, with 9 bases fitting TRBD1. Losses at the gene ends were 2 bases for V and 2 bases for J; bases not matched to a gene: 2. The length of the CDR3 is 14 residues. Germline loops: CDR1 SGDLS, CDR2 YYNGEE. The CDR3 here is CASSVGQGTYEQYF. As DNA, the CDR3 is TGTGCCAGCAGCGTCGGACAGGGGACCTACGAGCAGTACTTC.

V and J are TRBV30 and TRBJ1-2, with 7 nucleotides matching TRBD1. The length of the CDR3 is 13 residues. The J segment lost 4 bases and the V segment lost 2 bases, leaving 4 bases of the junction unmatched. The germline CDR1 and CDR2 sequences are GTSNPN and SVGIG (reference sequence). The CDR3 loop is CAWSRGQIYGYTF. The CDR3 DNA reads TGTGCCTGGAGTAGGGGACAGATCTATGGCTACACCTTC.

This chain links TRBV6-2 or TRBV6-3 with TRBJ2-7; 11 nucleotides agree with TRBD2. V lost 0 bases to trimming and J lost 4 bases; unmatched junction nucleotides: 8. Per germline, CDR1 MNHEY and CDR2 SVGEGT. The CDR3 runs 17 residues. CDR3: CASSYSSSGGSRYEQYV. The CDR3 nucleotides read TGTGCCAGCAGTTACTCATCTAGCGGGGGGTCAAGGTACGAGCAGTACGTC.

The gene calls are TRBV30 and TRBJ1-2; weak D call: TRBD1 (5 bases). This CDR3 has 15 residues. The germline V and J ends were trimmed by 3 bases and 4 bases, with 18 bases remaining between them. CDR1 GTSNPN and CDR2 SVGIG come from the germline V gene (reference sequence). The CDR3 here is CAWSLSGGRAYGYTF. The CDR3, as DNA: TGTGCCTGGAGCCTCTCCGGGGGGAGGGCCTATGGCTACACCTTC.

In DNA form, the CDR3 reads TGTGCCAGCAGTTGGACCGGGACTTCTTCCTCCTTCACAGATACGCAGTATTTT. It specifies CASSWTGTSSSFTDTQYF. The J gene is TRBJ2-3, the V gene TRBV7-6; D perhaps matches TRBD2 (6 bases). Deletions cut 6 bases from V and 2 bases from J, with 24 bases between. From germline, CDR1 is SGHVS and CDR2 FNYEAQ. This CDR3 spans 18 amino acids.

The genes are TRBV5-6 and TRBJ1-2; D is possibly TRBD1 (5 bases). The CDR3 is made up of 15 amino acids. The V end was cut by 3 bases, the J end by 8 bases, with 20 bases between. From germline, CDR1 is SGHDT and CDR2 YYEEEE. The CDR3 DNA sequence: TGTGCCAGCAGCTCGGCGGGCCCTACGGGGGGAGGCTACACCTTC. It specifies CASSSAGPTGGGYTF.

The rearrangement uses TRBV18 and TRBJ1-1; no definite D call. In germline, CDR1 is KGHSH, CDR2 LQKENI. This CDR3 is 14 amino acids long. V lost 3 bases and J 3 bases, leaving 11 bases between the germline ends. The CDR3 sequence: CASSPPPGYTEAFF. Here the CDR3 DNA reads TGTGCCAGCTCACCCCCCCCGGGATACACTGAAGCTTTCTTT.